Listed below are T cell receptor beta chains from one sample, sequenced in a study of cytomegalovirus exposure and HLA in healthy donors. Libraries were prepared by immunoSEQ multiplex PCR; TCRdb keeps only in-frame clonotypes and omits some of them. The sample consists of around 100,000 clones, around three quarters of them appearing once. Material for sequencing was PBMCs. The receptors stem from a female donor in good health and CMV-seropositive. CDR3s include the opening cysteine and the closing phenylalanine or tryptophan. The D gene is left open where the match is weak. Only part of the rows carry a size: once, few, many, or a class if the clone is expanded.

clone_size	v_call	j_call	d_call	cdr3_nt	cdr3_aa
-	TRBV2	TRBJ2-7	TRBD2	TGTGCCAGCGAGAGTCGGGAACCTAGTTGGACTAGTGCCTACGAGCAGTACTTC	CASESREPSWTSAYEQYF
-	TRBV6-1	TRBJ1-2	TRBD1	TGTGCCAGCAAGGGACAGGCGGGTTCTTATGGCTACACCTTC	CASKGQAGSYGYTF
few	TRBV15	TRBJ2-7	TRBD1	TGTGCCACCAGCAGAACCGGGACAGGGGCCTACGAGCAGTACTTC	CATSRTGTGAYEQYF
-	TRBV11-3	TRBJ2-3	TRBD2	TGTGCCAGCAGCCTCGGGACTAGCGCAGATACGCAGTATTTT	CASSLGTSADTQYF
-	TRBV4-2	TRBJ1-3	TRBD1	TGTGCCAGCAGCCAAGATACAGGGACAGGGGGGTTTGGAAACACCATATATTTT	CASSQDTGTGGFGNTIYF
-	TRBV5-1	TRBJ2-3	-	TGCGCCAGCAGCTTGGTTCCTTTTACAGGCACAGATACGCAGTATTTT	CASSLVPFTGTDTQYF
-	TRBV28	TRBJ2-3	-	TGTGCCAGCAGTACCCCGGACGGGGTCGTAAGGACAGATACGCAGTATTTT	CASSTPDGVVRTDTQYF
once	TRBV9	TRBJ1-3	-	TGTGCCAGCAGCGCTCAGGCAAGCTCTGGAAACACCATATATTTT	CASSAQASSGNTIYF
-	TRBV18	TRBJ2-5	-	TGTGCCAGCTCACCACGGCCACAAGAGACCCAGTACTTC	CASSPRPQETQYF
-	TRBV19	TRBJ2-1	TRBD2	TGTGCCAGTAGTATGGGAGGGACCGATGAGCAGTTCTTC	CASSMGGTDEQFF
-	TRBV7-9	TRBJ1-6	-	TGTGCCAGCAGCTTTCGGGAGCCCCACTCACCCCTCCACTTT	CASSFREPHSPLHF
-	TRBV19	TRBJ2-3	-	TGTGCCAGTAGTCTCGACGGGGCTAGCGGCACAGATACGCAGTATTTT	CASSLDGASGTDTQYF
-	TRBV18	TRBJ1-6	-	TGTGCCAGCTCACCAGGCCAGGTGCTTAATTCACCCCTCCACTTT	CASSPGQVLNSPLHF
few	TRBV10-3	TRBJ1-1	-	TGTGCCATCAGTGAGTCCACAGGCAGCCCCACTGAAGCTTTCTTT	CAISESTGSPTEAFF
-	TRBV10-2	TRBJ2-7	-	TGCGCCAGCAGTCCGTTGTCAGGGTCTTCCTACGAGCAGTACTTC	CASSPLSGSSYEQYF
-	TRBV27	TRBJ1-2	-	TGTGCCAGCAGCCCAGGCCGGGGAGGTTATAGTTATGGCTACACCTTC	CASSPGRGGYSYGYTF